A selection of T cell receptor beta chains follows, all from one sample in a study of CD8 T cells in ankylosing spondylitis. A single record per CDR3 protein comes from TCRdb applying MiXCR to the 5' RACE reads. The data contain about 210,000 distinct CDR3 sequences, around 7.9% of them seen just once; the ten biggest clones take up approximately 15%. The sample consisted of blood, either unsorted or a sorted T cell fraction (not recorded which). These TCRs come from a male donor with ankylosing spondylitis. Both conserved end residues are part of each CDR3. Some rows have no size entry. The others give once, few or many, or a class for an expanded clone.

v_call,j_call,clone_size,cdr3_aa
TRBV7-9,TRBJ2-3,many,CASSFSLAGITDTQYF
TRBV27,TRBJ1-1,many,CASGNPGGAEAFF
TRBV2,TRBJ2-7,-,CASTTPDGSYEQYF
TRBV4-3,TRBJ2-1,many,CASSQVSTSYSYNEQFF
TRBV5-5,TRBJ2-7,few,CASSLETGGLLSYEQYF
TRBV27,TRBJ2-7,many,CASSFHKQGARYF
TRBV6-2/TRBV6-3,TRBJ1-6,few,CASSTRGPPLHF
TRBV7-8,TRBJ2-3,-,CASSLVQNPSTDTQYF
TRBV29-1,TRBJ1-1,many,CSVPRTGGEAFF
TRBV4-3,TRBJ1-2,-,CASSQVAGENYGYTF
TRBV6-2/TRBV6-3,TRBJ2-1,many,CAIRDRGYNEQFF
TRBV28,TRBJ2-1,-,CASSSSASYNEQFF
TRBV13,TRBJ2-6,-,CASRLEVAGANVLTF